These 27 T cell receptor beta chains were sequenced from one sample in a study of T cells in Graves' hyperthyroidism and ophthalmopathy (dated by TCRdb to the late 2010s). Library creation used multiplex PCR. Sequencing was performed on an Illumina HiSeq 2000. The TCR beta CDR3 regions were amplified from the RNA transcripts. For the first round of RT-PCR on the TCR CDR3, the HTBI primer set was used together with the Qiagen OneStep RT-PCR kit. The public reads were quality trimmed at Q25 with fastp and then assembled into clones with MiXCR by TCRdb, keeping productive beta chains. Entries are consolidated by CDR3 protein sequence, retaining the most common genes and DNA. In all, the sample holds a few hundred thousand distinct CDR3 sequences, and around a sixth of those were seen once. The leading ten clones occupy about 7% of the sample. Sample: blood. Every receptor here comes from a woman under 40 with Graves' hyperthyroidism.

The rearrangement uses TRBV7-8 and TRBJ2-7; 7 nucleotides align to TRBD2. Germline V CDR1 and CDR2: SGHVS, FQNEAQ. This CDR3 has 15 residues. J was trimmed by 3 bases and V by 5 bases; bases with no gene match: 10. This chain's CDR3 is CASSMNSGPLYEQYF. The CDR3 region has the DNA TGTGCCAGCAGCATGAATAGCGGGCCGCTCTACGAGCAGTACTTC.

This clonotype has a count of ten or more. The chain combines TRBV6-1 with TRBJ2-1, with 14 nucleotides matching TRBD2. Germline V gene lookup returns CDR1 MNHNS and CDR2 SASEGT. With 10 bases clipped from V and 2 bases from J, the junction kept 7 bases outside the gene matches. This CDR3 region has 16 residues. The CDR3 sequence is CATPGLAGEAYNEQFF. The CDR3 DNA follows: TGTGCCACACCGGGACTAGCGGGAGAGGCCTACAATGAGCAGTTCTTC.

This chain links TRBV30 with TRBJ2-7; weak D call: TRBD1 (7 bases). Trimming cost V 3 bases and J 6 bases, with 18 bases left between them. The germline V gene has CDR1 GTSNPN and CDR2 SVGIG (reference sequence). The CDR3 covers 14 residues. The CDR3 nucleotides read TGTGCCTGGAGGGCCGCAGGGGGGAGGCTCGAGCAGTACTTC. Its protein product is CAWRAAGGRLEQYF. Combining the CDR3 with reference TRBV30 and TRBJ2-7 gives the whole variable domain SQTIHQWPATLVQPVGSPLSLECTVEGTSNPNLYWYRQAAGRGLQLLFYSVGIGQISSEVPQNLSASRPQDRQFILSSKKLLLSDSGFYLCAWRAAGGRLEQYFGPGTRLTVT.

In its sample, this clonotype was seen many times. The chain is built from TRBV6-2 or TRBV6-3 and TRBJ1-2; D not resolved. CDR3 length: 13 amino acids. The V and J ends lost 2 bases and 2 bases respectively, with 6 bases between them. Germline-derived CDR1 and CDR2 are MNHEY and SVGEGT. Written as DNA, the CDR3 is TGTGCCAGCAGTTACGGGAACAACTATGGCTACACCTTC. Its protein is CASSYGNNYGYTF.

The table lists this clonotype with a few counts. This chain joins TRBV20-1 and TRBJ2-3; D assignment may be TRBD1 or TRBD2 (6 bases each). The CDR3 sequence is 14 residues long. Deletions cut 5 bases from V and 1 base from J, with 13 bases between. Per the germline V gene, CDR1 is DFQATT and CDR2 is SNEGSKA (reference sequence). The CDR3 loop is CSAPPRGRTDTQYF. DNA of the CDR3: TGCAGTGCTCCTCCCCGGGGGCGCACAGATACGCAGTATTTT.

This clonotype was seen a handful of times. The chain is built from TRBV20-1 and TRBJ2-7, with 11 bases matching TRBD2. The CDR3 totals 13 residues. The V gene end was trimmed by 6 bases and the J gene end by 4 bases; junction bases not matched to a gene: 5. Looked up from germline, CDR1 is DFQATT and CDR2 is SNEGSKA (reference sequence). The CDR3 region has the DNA TGCAGTGCACTAGCGGGAGTGGGGTACGAGCAGTACTTC. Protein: CSALAGVGYEQYF.

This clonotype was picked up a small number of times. The chain's CDR3 is CASSLIGGSNQPQHF. For the CDR3, the DNA is TGTGCCAGCAGCTTGATTGGGGGTTCCAATCAGCCCCAGCATTTT. The J gene is TRBJ1-5, the V gene TRBV5-5; D perhaps matches TRBD1 (5 bases). This CDR3 has 15 amino acids. V lost 1 base and J lost 3, with 11 bases in between. Per the germline V gene, CDR1 is SGHKS and CDR2 is YYEKEE (reference sequence).

Here the CDR3 reads CASSYSYSNFLVNTGELFF. The CDR3 DNA sequence: TGTGCCAGCAGTTACTCATATTCTAATTTTCTCGTGAACACCGGGGAGCTGTTTTTT. The gene calls are TRBV6-2 or TRBV6-3 and TRBJ2-2; D unresolved. Per the germline V gene, CDR1 is MNHEY and CDR2 is SVGEGT. Trimming took 0 bases from V and 1 from J, leaving 18 bases between them. The CDR3 contains 19 residues.

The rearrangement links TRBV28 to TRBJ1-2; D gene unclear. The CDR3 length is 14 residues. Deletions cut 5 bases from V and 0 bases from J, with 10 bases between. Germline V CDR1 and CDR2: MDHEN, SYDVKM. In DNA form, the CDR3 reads TGTGCCAGCAGTCCTCCGTTACCTAACTATGGCTACACCTTC. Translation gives CASSPPLPNYGYTF.

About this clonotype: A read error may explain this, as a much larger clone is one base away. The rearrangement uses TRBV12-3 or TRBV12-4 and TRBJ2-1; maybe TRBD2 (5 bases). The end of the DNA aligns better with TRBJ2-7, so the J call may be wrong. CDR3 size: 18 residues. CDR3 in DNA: TGTGCCAGCAGTTACTCGGCGAAAGAGGAGGTCTTCTACAATGAGCAGTACTTC. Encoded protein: CASSYSAKEEVFYNEQYF.

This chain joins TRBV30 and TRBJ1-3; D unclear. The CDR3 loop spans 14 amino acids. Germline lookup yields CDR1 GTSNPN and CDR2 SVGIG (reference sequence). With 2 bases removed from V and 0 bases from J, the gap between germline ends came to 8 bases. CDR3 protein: CAWSFWSSGNTIYF. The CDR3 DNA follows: TGTGCCTGGAGTTTTTGGAGCTCTGGAAACACCATATATTTT.

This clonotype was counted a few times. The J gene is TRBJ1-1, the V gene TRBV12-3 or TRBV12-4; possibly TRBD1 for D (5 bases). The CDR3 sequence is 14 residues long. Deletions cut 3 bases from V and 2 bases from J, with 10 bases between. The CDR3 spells CASSLGDVNTEAFF. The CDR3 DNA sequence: TGTGCCAGCAGTTTGGGGGACGTTAACACTGAAGCTTTCTTT.

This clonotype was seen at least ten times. The CDR3 bases are TGTGCCAGCAGCCTCCGAACATACGGCGGGAGGGCCTACGACAATGAGCAGTTCTTC. This translates into CASSLRTYGGRAYDNEQFF. This chain links TRBV7-3 with TRBJ2-1; 9 bases map to TRBD2. Looked up from germline, CDR1 is SGHTA and CDR2 is FQGTGA. This CDR3 is built from 19 residues. Unmatched junction bases numbered 19, after V lost 5 bases and J lost 5 bases.

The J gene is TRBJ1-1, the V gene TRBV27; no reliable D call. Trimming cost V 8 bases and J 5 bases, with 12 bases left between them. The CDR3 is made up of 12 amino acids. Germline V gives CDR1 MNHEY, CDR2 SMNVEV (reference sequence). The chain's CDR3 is CASSETGTEAFF. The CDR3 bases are TGTGCCAGCTCCGAGACGGGGACTGAAGCTTTCTTT.

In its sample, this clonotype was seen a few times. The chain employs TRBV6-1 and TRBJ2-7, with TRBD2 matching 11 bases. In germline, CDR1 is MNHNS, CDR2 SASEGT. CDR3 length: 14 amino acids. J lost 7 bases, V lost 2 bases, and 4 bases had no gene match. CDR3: CASSELAGGREQYF. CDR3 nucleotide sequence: TGTGCCAGCAGTGAACTAGCGGGAGGCAGAGAGCAGTACTTC.

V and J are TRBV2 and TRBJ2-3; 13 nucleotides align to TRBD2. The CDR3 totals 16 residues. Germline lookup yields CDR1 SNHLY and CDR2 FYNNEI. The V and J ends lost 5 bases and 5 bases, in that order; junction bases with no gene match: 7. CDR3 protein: CASSRGLAGVVDTQYF. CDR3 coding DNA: TGTGCCAGCAGTCGAGGACTAGCGGGAGTGGTAGATACGCAGTATTTT. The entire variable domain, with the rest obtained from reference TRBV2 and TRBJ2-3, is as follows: EPEVTQTPSHQVTQMGQEVILRCVPISNHLYFYWYRQILGQKVEFLVSFYNNEISEKSEIFDDQFSVERPDGSNFTLKIRSTKLEDSAMYFCASSRGLAGVVDTQYFGPGTRLTVL.

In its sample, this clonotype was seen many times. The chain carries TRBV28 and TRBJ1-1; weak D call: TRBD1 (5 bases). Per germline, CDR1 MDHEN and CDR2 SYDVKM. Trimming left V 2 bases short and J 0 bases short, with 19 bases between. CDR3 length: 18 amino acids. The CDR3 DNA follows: TGTGCCAGCAGTTTAGTGGACGTAGGACACACTATGAACACTGAAGCTTTCTTT. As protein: CASSLVDVGHTMNTEAFF.

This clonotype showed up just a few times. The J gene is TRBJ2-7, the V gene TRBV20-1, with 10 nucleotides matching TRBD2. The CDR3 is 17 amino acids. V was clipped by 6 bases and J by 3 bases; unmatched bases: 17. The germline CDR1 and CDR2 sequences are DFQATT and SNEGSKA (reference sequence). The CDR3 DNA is TGCAGTGCGTTATCAGAGCTAGCGGGAGTAAACAACTACGAGCAGTACTTC. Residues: CSALSELAGVNNYEQYF.

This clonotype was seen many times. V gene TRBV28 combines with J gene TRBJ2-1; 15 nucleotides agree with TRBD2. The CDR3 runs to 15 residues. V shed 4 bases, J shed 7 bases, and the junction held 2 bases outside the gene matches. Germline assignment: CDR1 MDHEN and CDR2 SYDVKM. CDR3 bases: TGTGCCAGCAGTTGGGGGACTAGCGGGAGGAATGAGCAGTTCTTC. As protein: CASSWGTSGRNEQFF.

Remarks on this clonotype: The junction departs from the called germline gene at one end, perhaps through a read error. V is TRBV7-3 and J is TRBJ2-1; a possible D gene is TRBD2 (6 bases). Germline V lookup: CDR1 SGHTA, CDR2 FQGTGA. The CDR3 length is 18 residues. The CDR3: CASSQDSVPRGGSYEQFF. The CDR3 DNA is TGCGCCAGCAGCCAAGATTCGGTCCCGCGGGGAGGCAGCTATGAGCAGTTCTTC.

CDR3 in amino acids: CASSPPAGMSGYTF. The CDR3 DNA is TGTGCCAGCTCACCACCGGCAGGCATGAGTGGCTACACCTTC. The chain employs TRBV18 and TRBJ1-2; no clear D gene. Germline CDR1 reads KGHSH; CDR2 reads LQKENI. Trimming took 0 bases from V and 7 from J, leaving 12 bases between them. The CDR3 extends over 14 amino acids.

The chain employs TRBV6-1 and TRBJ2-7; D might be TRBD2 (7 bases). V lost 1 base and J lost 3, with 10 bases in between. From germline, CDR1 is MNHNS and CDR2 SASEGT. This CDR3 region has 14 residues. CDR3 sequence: CASSEEGGGYEQYF. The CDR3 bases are TGTGCCAGCAGTGAAGAGGGGGGGGGCTACGAGCAGTACTTC.

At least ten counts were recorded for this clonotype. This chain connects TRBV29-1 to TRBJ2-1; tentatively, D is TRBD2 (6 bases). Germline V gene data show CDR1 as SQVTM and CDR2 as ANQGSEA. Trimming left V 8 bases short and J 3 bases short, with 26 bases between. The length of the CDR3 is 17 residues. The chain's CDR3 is CSTVRDRIAEGYNEQFF. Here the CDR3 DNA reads TGCAGCACAGTTAGGGATCGGATCGCGGAGGGCTACAATGAGCAGTTCTTC.

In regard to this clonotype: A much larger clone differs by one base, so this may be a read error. CDR3 coding DNA: TGTGCCATCACGGACGGGGGGCTTAACACAGATACGCAGTATTTT. Protein: CAITDGGLNTDTQYF. The V gene is TRBV10-3, the J gene TRBJ2-3; the D gene is possibly TRBD2 (7 bases). Trimming cost V 7 bases and J 2 bases, with 16 bases left between them. Looked up from germline, CDR1 is ENHRY and CDR2 is SYGVKD. The CDR3 runs 15 residues.

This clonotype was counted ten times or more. The DNA of the CDR3 is TGTGCCAGCAGCAAGACAGGGCTTAACACTGAAGCTTTCTTT. It encodes CASSKTGLNTEAFF. This chain connects TRBV2 to TRBJ1-1, with TRBD1 matching 7 bases. CDR1 and CDR2 (germline): SNHLY, FYNNEI. The length of the CDR3 is 14 residues. With V trimmed by 6 bases and J by 2 bases, 6 bases remained unmatched.

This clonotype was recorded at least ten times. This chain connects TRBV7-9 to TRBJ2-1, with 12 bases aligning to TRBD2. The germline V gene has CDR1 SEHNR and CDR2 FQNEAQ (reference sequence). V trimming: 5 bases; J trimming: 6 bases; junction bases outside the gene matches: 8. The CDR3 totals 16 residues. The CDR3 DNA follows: TGTGCCAGCAGCATGGTGGGACTAGCGGGTCGCAATGAGCAGTTCTTC. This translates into CASSMVGLAGRNEQFF.

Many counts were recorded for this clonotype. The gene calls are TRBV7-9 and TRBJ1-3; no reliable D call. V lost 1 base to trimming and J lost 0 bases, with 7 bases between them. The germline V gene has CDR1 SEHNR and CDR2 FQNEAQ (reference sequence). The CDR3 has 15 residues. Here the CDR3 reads CASSLDSFSGNTIYF. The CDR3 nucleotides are TGTGCCAGCAGCTTAGACAGTTTCTCTGGAAACACCATATATTTT.